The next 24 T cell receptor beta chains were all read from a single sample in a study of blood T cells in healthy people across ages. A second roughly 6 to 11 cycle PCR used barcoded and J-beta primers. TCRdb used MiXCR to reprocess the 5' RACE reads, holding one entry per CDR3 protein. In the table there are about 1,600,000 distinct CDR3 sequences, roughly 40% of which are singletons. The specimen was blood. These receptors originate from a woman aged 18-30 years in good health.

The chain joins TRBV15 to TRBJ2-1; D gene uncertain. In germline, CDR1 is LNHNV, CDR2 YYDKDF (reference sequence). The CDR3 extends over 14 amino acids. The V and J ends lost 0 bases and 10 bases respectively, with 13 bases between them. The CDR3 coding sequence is TGTGCCACCAGCAGAGACATAACAAGTGTGGAGCAGTTCTTC. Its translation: CATSRDITSVEQFF.

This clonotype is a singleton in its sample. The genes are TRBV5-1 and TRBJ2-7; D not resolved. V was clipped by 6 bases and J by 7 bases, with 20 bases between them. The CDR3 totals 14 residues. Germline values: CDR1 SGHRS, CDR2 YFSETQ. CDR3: CASKPPTPYNEQYF. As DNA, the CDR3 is TGCGCCAGCAAACCACCAACCCCCTACAATGAGCAGTACTTC. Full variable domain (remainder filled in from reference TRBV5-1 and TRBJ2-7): KAGVTQTPRYLIKTRGQQVTLSCSPISGHRSVSWYQQTPGQGLQFLFEYFSETQRNKGNFPGRFSGRQFSNSRSEMNVSTLELGDSALYLCASKPPTPYNEQYFGPGTRLTVT.

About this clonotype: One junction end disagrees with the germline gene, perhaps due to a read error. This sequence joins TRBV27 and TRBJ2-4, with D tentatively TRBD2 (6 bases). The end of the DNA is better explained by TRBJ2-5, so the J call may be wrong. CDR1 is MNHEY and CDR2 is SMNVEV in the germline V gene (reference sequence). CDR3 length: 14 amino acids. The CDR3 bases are TGTGCCAGAAGTTTGGGGGGTAGCTTCGAGACCCAGTACTTC. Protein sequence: CARSLGGSFETQYF.

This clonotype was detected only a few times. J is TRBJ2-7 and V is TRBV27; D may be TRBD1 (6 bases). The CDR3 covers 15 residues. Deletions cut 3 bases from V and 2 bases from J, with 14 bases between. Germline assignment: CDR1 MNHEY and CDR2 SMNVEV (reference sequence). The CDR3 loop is CASSLAGTPTYEQYF. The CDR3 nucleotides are TGTGCCAGCAGTTTGGCCGGGACACCCACCTACGAGCAGTACTTC.

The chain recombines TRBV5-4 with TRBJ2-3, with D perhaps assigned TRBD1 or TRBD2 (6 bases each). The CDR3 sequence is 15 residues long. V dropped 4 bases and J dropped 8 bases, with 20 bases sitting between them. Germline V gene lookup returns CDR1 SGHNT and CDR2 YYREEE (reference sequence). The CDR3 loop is CASSPSVGGPPTQYF. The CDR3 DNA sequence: TGTGCCAGCAGCCCGTCCGTCGGGGGCCCTCCTACGCAGTATTTT.

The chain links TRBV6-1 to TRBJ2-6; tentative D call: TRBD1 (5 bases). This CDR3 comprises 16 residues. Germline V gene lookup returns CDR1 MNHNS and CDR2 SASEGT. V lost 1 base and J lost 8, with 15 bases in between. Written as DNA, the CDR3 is TGTGCCAGCAGTGAAGGGTGGGGCTATAGGACCAACGTCCTGACTTTC. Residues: CASSEGWGYRTNVLTF.

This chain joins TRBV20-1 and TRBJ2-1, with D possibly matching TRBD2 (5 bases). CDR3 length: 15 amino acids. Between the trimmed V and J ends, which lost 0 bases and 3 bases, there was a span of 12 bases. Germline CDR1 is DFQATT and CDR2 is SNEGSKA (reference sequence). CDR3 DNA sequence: TGCAGTGCTAGAGATCCCAGCGGAGGCTACAATGAGCAGTTCTTC. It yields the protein CSARDPSGGYNEQFF.

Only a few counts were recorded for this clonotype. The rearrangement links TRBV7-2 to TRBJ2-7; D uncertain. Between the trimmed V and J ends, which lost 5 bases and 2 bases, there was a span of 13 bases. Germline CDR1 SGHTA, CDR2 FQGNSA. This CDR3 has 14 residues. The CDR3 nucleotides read TGTGCCAGCAGCCCAGATTGGGGTCCCTACGAGCAGTACTTC. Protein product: CASSPDWGPYEQYF. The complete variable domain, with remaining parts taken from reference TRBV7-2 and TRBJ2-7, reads GAGVSQSPSNKVTEKGKDVELRCDPISGHTALYWYRQSLGQGLEFLIYFQGNSAPDKSGLPSDRFSAERTGGSVSTLTIQRTQQEDSAVYLCASSPDWGPYEQYFGPGTRLTVT.

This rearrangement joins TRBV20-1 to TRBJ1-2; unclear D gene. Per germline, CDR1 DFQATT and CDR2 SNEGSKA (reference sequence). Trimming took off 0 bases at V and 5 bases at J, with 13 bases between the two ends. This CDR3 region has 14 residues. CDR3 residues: CSARDPGQAYGYTF. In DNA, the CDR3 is TGCAGTGCTAGAGATCCCGGGCAGGCATATGGCTACACCTTC.

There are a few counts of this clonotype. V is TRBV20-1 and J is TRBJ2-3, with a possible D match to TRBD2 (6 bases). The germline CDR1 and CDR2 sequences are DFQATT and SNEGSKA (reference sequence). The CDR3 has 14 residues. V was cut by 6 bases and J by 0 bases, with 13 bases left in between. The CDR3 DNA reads TGCAGTGCAAGACTAGTGGGGAGCACAGATACGCAGTATTTT. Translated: CSARLVGSTDTQYF.

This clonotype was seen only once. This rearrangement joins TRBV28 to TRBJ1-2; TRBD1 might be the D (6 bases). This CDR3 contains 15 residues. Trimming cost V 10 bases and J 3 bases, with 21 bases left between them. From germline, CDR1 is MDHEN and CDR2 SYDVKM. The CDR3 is CAIRDGGAGDYGYTF. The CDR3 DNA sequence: TGTGCCATCCGCGACGGGGGGGCAGGAGACTATGGCTACACCTTC.

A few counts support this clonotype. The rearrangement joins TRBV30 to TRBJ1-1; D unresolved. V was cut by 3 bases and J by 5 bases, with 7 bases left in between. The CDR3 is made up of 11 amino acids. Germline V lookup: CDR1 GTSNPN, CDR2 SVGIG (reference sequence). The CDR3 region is CAWSPWTEAFF. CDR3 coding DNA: TGTGCCTGGAGCCCGTGGACTGAAGCTTTCTTT.

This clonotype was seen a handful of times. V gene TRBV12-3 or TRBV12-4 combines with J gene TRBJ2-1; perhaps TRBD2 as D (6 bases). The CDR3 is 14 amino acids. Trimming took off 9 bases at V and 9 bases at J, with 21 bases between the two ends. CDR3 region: CASSPLAPAGEQFF. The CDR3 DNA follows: TGTGCCAGTAGTCCCCTAGCGCCAGCGGGTGAGCAGTTCTTC.

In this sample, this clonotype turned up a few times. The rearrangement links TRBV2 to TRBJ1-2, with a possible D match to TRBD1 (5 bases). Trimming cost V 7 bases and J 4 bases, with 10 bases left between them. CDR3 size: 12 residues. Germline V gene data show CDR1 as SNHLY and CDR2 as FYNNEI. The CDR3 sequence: CASNEGSYGYTF. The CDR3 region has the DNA TGTGCCAGCAACGAGGGGAGCTATGGCTACACCTTC.

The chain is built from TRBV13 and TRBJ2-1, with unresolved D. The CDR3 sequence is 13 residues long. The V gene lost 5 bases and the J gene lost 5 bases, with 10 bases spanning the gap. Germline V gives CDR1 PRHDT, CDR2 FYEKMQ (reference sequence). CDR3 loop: CASSVNGDNEQFF. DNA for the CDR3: TGTGCCAGCAGCGTAAATGGCGACAATGAGCAGTTCTTC.

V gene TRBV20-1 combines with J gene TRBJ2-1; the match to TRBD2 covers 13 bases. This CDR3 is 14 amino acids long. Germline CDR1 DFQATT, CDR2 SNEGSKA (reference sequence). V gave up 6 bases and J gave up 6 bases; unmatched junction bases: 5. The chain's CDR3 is CSAETSGRGNEQFF. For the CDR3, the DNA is TGCAGTGCAGAAACTAGCGGGAGGGGCAATGAGCAGTTCTTC.

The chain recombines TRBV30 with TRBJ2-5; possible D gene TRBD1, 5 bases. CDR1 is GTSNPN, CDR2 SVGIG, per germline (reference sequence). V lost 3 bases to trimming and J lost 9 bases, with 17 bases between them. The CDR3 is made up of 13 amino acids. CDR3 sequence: CAWSASGLDPQYF. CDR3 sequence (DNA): TGTGCCTGGAGCGCATCAGGGTTGGATCCCCAGTACTTC.

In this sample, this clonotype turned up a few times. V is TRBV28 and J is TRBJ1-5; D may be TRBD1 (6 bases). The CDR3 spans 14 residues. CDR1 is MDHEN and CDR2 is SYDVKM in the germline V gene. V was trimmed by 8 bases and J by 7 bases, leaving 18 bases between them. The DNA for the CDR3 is TGTGCCAGCTTTCCCCGGGGGCGGGGACAGCCCCAGCATTTT. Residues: CASFPRGRGQPQHF.

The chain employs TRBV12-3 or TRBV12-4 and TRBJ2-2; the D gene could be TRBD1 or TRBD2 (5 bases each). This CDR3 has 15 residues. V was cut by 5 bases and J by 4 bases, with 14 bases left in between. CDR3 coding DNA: TGTGCCAGCAGTCACCGGGACCGAGCCACCGGGGAGCTGTTTTTT. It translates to CASSHRDRATGELFF.

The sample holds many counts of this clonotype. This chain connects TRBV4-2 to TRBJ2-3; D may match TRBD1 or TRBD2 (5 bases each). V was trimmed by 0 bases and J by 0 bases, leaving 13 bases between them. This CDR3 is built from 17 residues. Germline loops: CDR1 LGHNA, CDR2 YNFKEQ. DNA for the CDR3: TGTGCCAGCAGCCAAGATCTGGGGACGGCTAGCACAGATACGCAGTATTTT. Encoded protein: CASSQDLGTASTDTQYF.

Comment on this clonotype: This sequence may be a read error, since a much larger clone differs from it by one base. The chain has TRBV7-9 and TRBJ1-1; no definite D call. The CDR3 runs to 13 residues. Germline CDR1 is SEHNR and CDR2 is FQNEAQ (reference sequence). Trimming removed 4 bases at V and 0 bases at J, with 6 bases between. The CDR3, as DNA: TGTGCCAGCAGCTCCCATATGAACACTGAAGCTTTCTTT. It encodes CASSSHMNTEAFF.

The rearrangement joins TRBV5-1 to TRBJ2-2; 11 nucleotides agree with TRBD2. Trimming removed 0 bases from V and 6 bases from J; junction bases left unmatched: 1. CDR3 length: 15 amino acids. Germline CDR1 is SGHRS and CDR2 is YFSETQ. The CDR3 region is CASSLALAGAGELFF. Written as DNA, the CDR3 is TGCGCCAGCAGCTTGGCACTAGCGGGAGCCGGGGAGCTGTTTTTT. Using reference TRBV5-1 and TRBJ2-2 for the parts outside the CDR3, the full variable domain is KAGVTQTPRYLIKTRGQQVTLSCSPISGHRSVSWYQQTPGQGLQFLFEYFSETQRNKGNFPGRFSGRQFSNSRSEMNVSTLELGDSALYLCASSLALAGAGELFFGEGSRLTVL.

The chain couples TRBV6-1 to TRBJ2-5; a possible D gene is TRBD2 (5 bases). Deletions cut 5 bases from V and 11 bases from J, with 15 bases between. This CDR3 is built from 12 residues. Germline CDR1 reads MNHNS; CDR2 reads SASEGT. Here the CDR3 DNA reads TGTGCCAGCAGTTATGACTACAATGAGCAGTACTTC. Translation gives CASSYDYNEQYF.

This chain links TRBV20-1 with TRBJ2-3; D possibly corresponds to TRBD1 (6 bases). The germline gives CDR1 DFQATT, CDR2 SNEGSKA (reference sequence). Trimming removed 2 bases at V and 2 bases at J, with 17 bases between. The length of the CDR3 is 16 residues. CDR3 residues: CSARKNRALSTDTQYF. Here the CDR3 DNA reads TGCAGTGCTAGAAAAAACAGGGCTTTATCCACAGATACGCAGTATTTT.